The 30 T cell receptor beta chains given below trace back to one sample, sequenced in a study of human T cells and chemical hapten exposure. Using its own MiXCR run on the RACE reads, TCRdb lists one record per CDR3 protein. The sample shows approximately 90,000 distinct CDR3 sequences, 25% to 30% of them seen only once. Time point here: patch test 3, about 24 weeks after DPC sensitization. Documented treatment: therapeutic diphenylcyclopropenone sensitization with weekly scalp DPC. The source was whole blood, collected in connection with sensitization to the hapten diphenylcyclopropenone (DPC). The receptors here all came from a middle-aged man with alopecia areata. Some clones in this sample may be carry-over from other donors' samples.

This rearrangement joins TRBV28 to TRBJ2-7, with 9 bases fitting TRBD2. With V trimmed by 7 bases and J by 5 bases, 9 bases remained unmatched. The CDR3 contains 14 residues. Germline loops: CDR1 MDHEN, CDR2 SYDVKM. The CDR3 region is CASTSTAGGHEQYF. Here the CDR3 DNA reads TGTGCCAGCACTTCGACCGCGGGAGGGCACGAGCAGTACTTC. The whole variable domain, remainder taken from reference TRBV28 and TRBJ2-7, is DVKVTQSSRYLVKRTGEKVFLECVQDMDHENMFWYRQDPGLGLRLIYFSYDVKMKEKGDIPEGYSVSREKKERFSLILESASTNQTSMYLCASTSTAGGHEQYFGPGTRLTVT.

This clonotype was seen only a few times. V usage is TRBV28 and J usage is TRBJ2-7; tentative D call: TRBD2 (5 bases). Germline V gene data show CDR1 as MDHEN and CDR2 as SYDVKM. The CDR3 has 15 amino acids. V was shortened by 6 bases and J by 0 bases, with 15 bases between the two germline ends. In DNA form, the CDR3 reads TGTGCCAGCAGCGAAGGACTGGGTAGCTCCTACGAGCAGTACTTC. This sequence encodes CASSEGLGSSYEQYF.

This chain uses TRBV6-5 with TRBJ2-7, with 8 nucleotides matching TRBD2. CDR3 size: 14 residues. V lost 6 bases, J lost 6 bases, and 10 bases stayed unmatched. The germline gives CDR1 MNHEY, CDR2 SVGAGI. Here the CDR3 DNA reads TGTGCCAGCAGCCCGCCCGCGGGAGGCGGCGAGCAGTACTTC. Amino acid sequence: CASSPPAGGGEQYF.

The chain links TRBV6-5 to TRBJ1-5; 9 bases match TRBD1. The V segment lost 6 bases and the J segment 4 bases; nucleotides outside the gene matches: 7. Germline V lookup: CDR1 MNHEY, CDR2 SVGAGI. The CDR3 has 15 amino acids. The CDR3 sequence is CASSPGTGLNQPQHF. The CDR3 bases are TGTGCCAGCAGCCCCGGGACAGGGCTGAATCAGCCCCAGCATTTT.

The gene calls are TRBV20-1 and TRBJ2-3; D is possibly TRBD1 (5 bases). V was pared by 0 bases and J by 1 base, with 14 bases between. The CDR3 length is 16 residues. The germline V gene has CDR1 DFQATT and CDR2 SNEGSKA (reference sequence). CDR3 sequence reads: CSARDYGRVGTDTQYF. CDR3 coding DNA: TGCAGTGCTAGAGATTATGGCAGGGTCGGCACAGATACGCAGTATTTT.

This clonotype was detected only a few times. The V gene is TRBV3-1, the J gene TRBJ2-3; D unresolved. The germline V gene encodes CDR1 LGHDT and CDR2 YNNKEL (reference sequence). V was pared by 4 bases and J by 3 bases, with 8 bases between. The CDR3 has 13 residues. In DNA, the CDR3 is TGTGCCAGCAGCCCTTATCAGACAGATACGCAGTATTTT. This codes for CASSPYQTDTQYF.

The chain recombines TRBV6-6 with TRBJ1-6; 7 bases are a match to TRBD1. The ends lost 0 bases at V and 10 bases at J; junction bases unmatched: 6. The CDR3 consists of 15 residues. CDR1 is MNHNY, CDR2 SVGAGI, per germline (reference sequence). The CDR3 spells CASSYSVQGRSPLHF. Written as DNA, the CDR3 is TGTGCCAGCAGTTACTCGGTACAGGGGCGATCACCCCTCCACTTT.

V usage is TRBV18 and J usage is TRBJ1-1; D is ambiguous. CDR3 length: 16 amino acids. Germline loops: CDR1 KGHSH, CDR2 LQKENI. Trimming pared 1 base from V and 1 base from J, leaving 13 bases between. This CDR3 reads CASSPRSLGANTEAFF. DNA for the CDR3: TGTGCCAGCTCACCACGGTCCCTTGGCGCGAACACTGAAGCTTTCTTT.

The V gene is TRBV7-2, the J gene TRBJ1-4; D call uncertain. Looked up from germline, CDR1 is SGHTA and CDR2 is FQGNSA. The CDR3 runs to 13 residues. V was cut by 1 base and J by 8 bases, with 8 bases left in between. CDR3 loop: CASSLGRLEKLFF. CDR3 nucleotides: TGTGCCAGCAGCTTAGGCAGGCTGGAAAAACTGTTTTTT.

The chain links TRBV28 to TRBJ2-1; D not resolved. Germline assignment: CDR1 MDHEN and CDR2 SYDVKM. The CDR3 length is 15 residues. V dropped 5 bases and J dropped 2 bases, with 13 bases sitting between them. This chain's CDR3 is CASSPPPETYNEQFF. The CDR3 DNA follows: TGTGCCAGCAGTCCCCCCCCGGAGACCTACAATGAGCAGTTCTTC.

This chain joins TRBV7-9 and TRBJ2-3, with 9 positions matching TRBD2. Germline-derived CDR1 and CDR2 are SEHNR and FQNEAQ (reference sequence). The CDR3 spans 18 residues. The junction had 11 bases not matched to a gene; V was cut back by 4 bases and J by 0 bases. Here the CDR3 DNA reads TGTGCCAGCAGCTCTGTAGCGGGAGCGTTGTCTAGCACAGATACGCAGTATTTT. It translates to CASSSVAGALSSTDTQYF.

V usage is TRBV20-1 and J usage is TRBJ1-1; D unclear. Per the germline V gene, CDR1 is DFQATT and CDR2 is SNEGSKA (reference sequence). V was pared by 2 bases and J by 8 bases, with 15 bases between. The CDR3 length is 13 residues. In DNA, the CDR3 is TGCAGTGCTAGATATTTGGGGTCTTGGGAAGCTTTCTTT. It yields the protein CSARYLGSWEAFF.

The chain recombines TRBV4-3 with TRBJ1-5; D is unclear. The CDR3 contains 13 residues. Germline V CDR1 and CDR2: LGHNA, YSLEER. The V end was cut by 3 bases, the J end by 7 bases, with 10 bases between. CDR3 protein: CASSHTIDQPQHF. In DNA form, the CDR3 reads TGCGCCAGCAGCCACACTATCGACCAGCCCCAGCATTTT.

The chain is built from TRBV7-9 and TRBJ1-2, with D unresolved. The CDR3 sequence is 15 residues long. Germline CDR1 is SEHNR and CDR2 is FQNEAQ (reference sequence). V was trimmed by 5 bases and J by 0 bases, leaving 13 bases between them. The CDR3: CASSASATANYGYTF. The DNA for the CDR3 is TGTGCCAGCAGCGCTAGCGCTACAGCTAACTATGGCTACACCTTC.

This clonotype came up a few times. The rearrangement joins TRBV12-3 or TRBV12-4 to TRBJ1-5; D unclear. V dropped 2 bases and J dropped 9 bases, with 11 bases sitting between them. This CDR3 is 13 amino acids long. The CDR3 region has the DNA TGTGCCAGCAGTTTATCCCTTCTAGGGCCCCAGCATTTT. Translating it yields CASSLSLLGPQHF.

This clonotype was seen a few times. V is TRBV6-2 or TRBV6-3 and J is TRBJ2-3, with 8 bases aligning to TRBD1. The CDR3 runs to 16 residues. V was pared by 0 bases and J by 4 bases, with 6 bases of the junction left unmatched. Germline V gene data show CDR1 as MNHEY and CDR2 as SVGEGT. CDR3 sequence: CASSYSGRGRADTQYF. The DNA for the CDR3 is TGTGCCAGCAGTTACTCGGGCAGGGGGCGAGCAGATACGCAGTATTTT.

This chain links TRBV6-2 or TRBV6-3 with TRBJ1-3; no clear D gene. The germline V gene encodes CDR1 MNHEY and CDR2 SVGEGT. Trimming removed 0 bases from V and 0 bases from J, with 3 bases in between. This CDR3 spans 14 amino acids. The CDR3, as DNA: TGTGCCAGCAGTTACTCCGGCTCTGGAAACACCATATATTTT. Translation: CASSYSGSGNTIYF.

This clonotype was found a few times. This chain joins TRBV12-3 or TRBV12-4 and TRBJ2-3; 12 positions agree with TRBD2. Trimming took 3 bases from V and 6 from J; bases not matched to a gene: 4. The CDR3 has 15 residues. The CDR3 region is CASSFLAGGLDTQYF. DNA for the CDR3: TGTGCCAGCAGTTTTCTAGCGGGAGGGTTGGATACGCAGTATTTT.

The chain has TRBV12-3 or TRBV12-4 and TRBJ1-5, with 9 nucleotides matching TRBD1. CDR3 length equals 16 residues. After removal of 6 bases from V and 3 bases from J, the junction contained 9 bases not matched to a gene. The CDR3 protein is CASRWDRDNHNQPQHF. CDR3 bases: TGTGCCAGCAGGTGGGACAGGGACAATCACAATCAGCCCCAGCATTTT.

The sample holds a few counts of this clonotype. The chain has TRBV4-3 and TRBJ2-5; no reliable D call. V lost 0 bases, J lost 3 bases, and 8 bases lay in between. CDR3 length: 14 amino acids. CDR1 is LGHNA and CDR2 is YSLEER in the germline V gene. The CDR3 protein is CASSQDRTEETQYF. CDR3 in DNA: TGCGCCAGCAGCCAAGATAGAACGGAAGAGACCCAGTACTTC.

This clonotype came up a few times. The CDR3 sequence is CASSIGYGGDEQFF. In DNA, the CDR3 is TGTGCCAGTAGTATAGGTTACGGGGGCGATGAGCAGTTCTTC. The chain joins TRBV19 to TRBJ2-1, with D perhaps matching TRBD1 or TRBD2 (6 bases each). Deletions cut 1 base from V and 8 bases from J, with 12 bases between. The CDR3 runs 14 residues. Germline lookup yields CDR1 LNHDA and CDR2 SQIVND (reference sequence).

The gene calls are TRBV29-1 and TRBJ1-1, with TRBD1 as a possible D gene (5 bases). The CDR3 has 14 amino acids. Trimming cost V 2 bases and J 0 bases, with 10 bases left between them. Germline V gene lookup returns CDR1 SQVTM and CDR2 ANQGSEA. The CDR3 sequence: CSVELGPLNTEAFF. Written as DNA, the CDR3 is TGCAGCGTTGAACTGGGACCACTGAACACTGAAGCTTTCTTT.

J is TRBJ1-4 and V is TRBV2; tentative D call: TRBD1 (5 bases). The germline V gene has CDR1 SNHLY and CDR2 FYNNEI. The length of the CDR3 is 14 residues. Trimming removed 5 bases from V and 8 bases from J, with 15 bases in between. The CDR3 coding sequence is TGTGCCAGCAGTACAGGCGGGGGAGAGGAAAAACTGTTTTTT. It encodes CASSTGGGEEKLFF.

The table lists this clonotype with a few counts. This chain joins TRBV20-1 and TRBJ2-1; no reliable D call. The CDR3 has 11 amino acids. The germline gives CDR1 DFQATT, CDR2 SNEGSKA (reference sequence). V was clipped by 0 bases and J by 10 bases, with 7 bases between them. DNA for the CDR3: TGCAGTGCTAGAGATAGACGGGAGCAGTTCTTC. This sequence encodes CSARDRREQFF.

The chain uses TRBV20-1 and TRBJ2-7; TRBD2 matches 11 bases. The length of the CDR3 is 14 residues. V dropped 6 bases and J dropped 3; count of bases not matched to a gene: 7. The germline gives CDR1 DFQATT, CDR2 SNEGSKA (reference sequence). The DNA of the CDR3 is TGCAGTGCACCATCTAGCGGGAGGCTCTACGAGCAGTACTTC. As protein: CSAPSSGRLYEQYF.

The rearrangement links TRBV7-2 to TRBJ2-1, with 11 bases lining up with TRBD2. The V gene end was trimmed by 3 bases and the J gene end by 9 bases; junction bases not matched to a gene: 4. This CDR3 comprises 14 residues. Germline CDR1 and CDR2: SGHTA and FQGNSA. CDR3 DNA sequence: TGTGCCAGCAGCTTGCTAGCGGGAGGTAGTGAGCAGTTCTTC. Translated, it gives CASSLLAGGSEQFF. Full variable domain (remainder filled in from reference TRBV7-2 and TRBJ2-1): GAGVSQSPSNKVTEKGKDVELRCDPISGHTALYWYRQSLGQGLEFLIYFQGNSAPDKSGLPSDRFSAERTGGSVSTLTIQRTQQEDSAVYLCASSLLAGGSEQFFGPGTRLTVL.

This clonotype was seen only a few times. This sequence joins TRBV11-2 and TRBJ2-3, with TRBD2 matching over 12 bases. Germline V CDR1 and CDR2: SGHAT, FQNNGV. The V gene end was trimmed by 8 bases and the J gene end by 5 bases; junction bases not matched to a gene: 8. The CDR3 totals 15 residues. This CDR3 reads CASGLLAGGEDTQYF. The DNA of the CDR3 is TGTGCCAGCGGATTACTAGCGGGAGGTGAAGATACGCAGTATTTT.

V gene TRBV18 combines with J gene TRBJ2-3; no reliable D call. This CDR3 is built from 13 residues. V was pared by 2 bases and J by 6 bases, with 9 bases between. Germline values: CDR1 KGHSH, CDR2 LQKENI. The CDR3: CASSPMTVDTQYF. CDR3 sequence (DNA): TGTGCCAGCTCACCAATGACCGTTGATACGCAGTATTTT.

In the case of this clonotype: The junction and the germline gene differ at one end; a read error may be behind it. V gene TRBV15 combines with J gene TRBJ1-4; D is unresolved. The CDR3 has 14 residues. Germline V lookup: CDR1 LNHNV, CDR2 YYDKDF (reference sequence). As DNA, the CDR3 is TGTGCCACCAGCAAGGGCCGGCGGGGTGAAAAACTGTCTTTT. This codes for CATSKGRRGEKLSF.

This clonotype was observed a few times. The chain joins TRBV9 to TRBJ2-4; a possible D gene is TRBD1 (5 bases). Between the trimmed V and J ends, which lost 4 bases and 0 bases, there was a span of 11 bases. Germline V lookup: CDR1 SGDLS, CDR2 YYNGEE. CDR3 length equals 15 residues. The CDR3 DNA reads TGTGCCAGCAGCCCAGACAGTCTAGCCAAAAACATTCAGTACTTC. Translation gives CASSPDSLAKNIQYF.